A single sample is the source of the 9 T cell receptor beta chains below, sequenced in a study of shared clonotypes between healthy human individuals. Generated by immunoSEQ multiplex PCR, the TCRdb table keeps only in-frame clones and is missing some. The profile shows 2 million to 2.5 million clones, about 95% of them singletons. Terminally differentiated effector memory CD45RA+ cells were excluded from the naive CD8 cells, which were CD45RO-negative and positively selected for CCR7. Sequencing was carried out using naive CD8+ T cells sorted from blood. The receptor source for this set is a young man in good health.

The chain is built from TRBV7-8 and TRBJ2-5; TRBD2 agrees at 9 bases. Germline V lookup: CDR1 SGHVS, CDR2 FQNEAQ. The V and J ends lost 2 bases and 4 bases, in that order; junction bases with no gene match: 2. This CDR3 is built from 14 residues. In nucleotides, the CDR3 is TGTGCCAGCAGCTTAAAGACTAGCGGAGAGACCCAGTACTTC. As protein: CASSLKTSGETQYF.

The gene calls are TRBV25-1 and TRBJ2-7, with 8 bases fitting TRBD2. This CDR3 region has 14 residues. Trimming took 6 bases from V and 2 from J; bases not matched to a gene: 6. Germline V gene sequence: CDR1 MGHDK, CDR2 SYGVNS. The CDR3, as DNA: TGTGCCAGCAGCGTGACTAGCGAGGCCTACGAGCAGTACTTC. Its protein product is CASSVTSEAYEQYF.

This clone was counted once. The CDR3 region is CASSVSTGGLETQYF. CDR3 nucleotide sequence: TGTGCCAGCAGTGTCTCTACGGGGGGCTTGGAGACCCAGTACTTC. The chain links TRBV25-1 to TRBJ2-5, with a possible D match to TRBD2 (7 bases). Trimming took 4 bases from V and 5 from J, leaving 17 bases between them. CDR1 is MGHDK and CDR2 is SYGVNS in the germline V gene. CDR3 length equals 15 residues.

The rearrangement links TRBV27 to TRBJ2-2, with 7 bases matching TRBD1. The trim removed 3 bases at V and 5 bases at J, leaving 9 bases unmatched. CDR3 length equals 16 residues. Germline CDR1 MNHEY, CDR2 SMNVEV (reference sequence). CDR3 loop: CASSFLTGTVTGELFF. In nucleotides, the CDR3 is TGTGCCAGCAGTTTCCTAACCGGGACAGTGACCGGGGAGCTGTTTTTT.

This CDR3 is CASSFYGGETEAFF. The CDR3 DNA reads TGTGCCAGCAGCTTCTATGGGGGAGAAACTGAAGCTTTCTTT. The chain is built from TRBV5-4 and TRBJ1-1; possibly TRBD1 for D (5 bases). The V gene's germline CDR1 is SGHNT and CDR2 YYREEE (reference sequence). V was cut by 2 bases and J by 5 bases, with 13 bases left in between. CDR3 size: 14 residues. Combining the CDR3 with reference TRBV5-4 and TRBJ1-1 gives the whole variable domain ETGVTQSPTHLIKTRGQQVTLRCSSQSGHNTVSWYQQALGQGPQFIFQYYREEENGRGNFPPRFSGLQFPNYSSELNVNALELDDSALYLCASSFYGGETEAFFGQGTRLTVV.

The V call is TRBV4-3, the J call TRBJ2-7; 7 positions agree with TRBD1. In germline, CDR1 is LGHNA, CDR2 YSLEER. J was trimmed by 5 bases and V by 3 bases; bases with no gene match: 10. The CDR3 covers 15 residues. CDR3 sequence: CASSHRQGQENEQYF. Here the CDR3 DNA reads TGCGCCAGCAGCCACCGACAGGGTCAGGAGAACGAGCAGTACTTC.

The chain combines TRBV7-9 with TRBJ1-6; TRBD1 matches 7 bases. This CDR3 has 15 amino acids. From germline, CDR1 is SEHNR and CDR2 FQNEAQ (reference sequence). Losses at the gene ends were 4 bases for V and 9 bases for J; bases not matched to a gene: 9. The CDR3 region has the DNA TGTGCCAGCAGCTCGGGGGACAGCTGGAGTTCACCCCTCCACTTT. Amino acid sequence: CASSSGDSWSSPLHF.

The J gene is TRBJ2-3, the V gene TRBV5-6, with 10 bases aligning to TRBD2. The CDR3 extends over 17 amino acids. V was pared by 1 base and J by 0 bases, with 5 bases of the junction left unmatched. In germline, CDR1 is SGHDT, CDR2 YYEEEE. CDR3 coding DNA: TGTGCCAGCAGCTTGCTGGCTAGCGGGGGAAGCACAGATACGCAGTATTTT. It codes for CASSLLASGGSTDTQYF.

The V gene is TRBV7-9, the J gene TRBJ2-3; TRBD2 agrees at 12 bases. Germline V lookup: CDR1 SEHNR, CDR2 FQNEAQ (reference sequence). This CDR3 is built from 16 residues. V trimming: 4 bases; J trimming: 5 bases; junction bases outside the gene matches: 7. The CDR3 here is CASSSGLAGKGDTQYF. CDR3 bases: TGTGCCAGCAGCTCTGGACTAGCGGGGAAAGGAGATACGCAGTATTTT.